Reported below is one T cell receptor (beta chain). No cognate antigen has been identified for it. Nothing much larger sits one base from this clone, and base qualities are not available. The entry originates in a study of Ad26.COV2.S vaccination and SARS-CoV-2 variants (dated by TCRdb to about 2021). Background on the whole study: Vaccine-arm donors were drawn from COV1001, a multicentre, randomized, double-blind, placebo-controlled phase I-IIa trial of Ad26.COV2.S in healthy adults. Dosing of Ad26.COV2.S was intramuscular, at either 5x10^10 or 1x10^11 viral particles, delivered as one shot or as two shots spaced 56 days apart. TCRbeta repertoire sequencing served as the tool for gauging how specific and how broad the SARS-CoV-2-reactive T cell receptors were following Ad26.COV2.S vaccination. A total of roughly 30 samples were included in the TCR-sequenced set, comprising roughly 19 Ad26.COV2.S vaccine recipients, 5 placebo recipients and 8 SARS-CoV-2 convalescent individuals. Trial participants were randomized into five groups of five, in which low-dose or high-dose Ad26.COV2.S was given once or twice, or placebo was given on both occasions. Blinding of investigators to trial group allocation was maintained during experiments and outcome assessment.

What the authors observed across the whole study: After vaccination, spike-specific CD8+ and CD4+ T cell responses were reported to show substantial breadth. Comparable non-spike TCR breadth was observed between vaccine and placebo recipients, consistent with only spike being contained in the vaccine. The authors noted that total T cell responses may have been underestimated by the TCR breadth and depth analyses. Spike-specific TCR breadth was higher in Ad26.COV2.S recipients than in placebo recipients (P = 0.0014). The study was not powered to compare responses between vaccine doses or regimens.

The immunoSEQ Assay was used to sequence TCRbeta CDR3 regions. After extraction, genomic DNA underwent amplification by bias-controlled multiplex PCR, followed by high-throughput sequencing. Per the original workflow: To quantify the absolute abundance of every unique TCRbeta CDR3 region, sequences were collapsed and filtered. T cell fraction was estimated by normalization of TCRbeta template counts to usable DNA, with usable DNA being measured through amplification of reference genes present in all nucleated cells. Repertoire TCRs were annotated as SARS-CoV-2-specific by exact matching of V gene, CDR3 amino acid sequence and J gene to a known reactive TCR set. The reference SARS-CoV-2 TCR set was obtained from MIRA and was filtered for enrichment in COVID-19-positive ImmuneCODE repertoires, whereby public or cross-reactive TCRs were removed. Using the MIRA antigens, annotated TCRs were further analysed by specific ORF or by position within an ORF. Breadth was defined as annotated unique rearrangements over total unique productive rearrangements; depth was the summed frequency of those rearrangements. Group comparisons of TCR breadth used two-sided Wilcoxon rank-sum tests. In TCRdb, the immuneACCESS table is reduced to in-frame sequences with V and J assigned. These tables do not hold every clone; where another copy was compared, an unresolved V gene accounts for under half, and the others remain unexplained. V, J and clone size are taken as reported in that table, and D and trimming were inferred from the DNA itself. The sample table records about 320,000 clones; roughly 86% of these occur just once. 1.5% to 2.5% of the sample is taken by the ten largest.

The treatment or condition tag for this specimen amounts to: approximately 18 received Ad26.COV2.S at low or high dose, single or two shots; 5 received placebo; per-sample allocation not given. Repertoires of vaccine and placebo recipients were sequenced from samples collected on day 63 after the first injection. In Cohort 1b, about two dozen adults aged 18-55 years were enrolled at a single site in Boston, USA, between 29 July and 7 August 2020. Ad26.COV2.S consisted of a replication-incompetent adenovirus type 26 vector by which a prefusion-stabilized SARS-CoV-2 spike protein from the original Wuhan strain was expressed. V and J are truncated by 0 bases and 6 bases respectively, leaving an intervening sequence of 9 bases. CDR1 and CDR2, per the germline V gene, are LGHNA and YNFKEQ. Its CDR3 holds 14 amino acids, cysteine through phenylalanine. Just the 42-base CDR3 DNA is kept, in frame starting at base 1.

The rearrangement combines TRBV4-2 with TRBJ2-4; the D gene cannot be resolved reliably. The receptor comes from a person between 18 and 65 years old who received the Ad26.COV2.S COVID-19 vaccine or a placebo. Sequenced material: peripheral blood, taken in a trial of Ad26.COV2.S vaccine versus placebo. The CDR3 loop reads CASSQDTERNIQYF. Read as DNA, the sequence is TGTGCCAGCAGCCAAGATACGGAGAGAAACATTCAGTACTTC.